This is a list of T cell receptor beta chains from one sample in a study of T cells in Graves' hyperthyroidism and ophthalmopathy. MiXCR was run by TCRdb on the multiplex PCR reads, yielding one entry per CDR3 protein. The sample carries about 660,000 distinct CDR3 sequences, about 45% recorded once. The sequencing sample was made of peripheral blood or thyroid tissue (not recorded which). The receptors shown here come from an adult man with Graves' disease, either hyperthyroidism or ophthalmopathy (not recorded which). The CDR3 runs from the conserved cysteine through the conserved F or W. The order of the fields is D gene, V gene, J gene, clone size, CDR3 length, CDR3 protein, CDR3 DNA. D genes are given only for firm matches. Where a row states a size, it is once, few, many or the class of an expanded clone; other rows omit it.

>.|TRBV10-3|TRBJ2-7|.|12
CASGYDGYEQYF
TGTGCCAGCGGCTACGATGGGTACGAGCAGTACTTC
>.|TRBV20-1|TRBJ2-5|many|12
CSASTIQETQYF
TGCAGTGCTAGTACCATCCAAGAGACCCAGTACTTC
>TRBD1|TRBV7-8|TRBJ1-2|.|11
CASTRDSGYTF
TGTGCCAGCACCCGGGACAGTGGCTACACCTTC
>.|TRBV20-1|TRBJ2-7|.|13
CSAIAVVTYEQYF
TGCAGTGCTATAGCAGTAGTTACCTACGAGCAGTACTTC
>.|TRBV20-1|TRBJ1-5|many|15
CSASNRVGSNQPQHF
TGCAGTGCTAGCAACAGGGTGGGGAGCAATCAGCCCCAGCATTTT
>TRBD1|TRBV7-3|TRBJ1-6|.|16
CASSTGQAAANSPLHF
TGTGCCAGCAGCACGGGACAGGCCGCTGCCAATTCACCCCTCCACTTT
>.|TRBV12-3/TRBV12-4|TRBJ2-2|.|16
CASSVDEGPNTGELFF
TGTGCCAGCAGCGTAGATGAGGGCCCGAACACCGGGGAGCTGTTTTTT
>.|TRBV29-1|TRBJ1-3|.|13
CSVDHAAGRTIYF
TGCAGCGTTGACCATGCGGCGGGGCGCACCATATATTTT
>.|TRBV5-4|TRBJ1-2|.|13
CASSSDGAYGYTF
TGTGCCAGCAGCTCTGACGGCGCGTACGGCTACACCTTC
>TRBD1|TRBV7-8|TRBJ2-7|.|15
CASSAGTGVTYEQYF
TGTGCCAGCAGCGCCGGGACAGGGGTGACCTACGAGCAGTACTTC
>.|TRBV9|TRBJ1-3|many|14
CASSRTDNGNTIYF
TGTGCCAGCAGTCGAACGGATAATGGAAACACCATATATTTT
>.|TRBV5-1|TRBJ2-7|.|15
CASSFGGGTDYEQYF
TGCGCCAGCAGCTTTGGAGGCGGCACTGACTACGAGCAGTACTTC
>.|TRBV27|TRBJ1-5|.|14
CASSRRYSNQPQHF
TGTGCCAGCAGTCGACGGTATAGCAATCAGCCCCAGCATTTT
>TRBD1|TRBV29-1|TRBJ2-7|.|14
CSVGSTGATYEQYF
TGCAGCGTTGGATCAACAGGGGCCACCTACGAGCAGTACTTC
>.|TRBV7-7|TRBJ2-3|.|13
CASSLSSRDTQYF
TGTGCCAGCAGCTTATCCTCACGAGATACGCAGTATTTT
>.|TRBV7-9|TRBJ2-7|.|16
CASSPMDTLSSYEQYF
TGTGCCAGCTCACCGATGGACACCCTGAGCTCCTACGAGCAGTACTTC
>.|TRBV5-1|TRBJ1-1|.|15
CASSLGSRGVTEAFF
TGCGCCAGCAGCTTGGGTAGTCGAGGGGTCACTGAAGCTTTCTTT
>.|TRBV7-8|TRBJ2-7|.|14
CASSPVTSSHEQYF
TGTGCCAGCAGCCCAGTCACTAGCTCCCACGAGCAGTACTTC
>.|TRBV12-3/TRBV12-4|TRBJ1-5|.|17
CASSLSGQGYSNQPQHF
TGTGCCAGCAGTTTATCCGGGCAGGGATATAGCAATCAGCCCCAGCATTTT
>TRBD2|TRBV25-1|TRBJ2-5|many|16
CASSEVLAGYQETQYF
TGTGCCAGCAGTGAAGTCCTAGCGGGTTACCAAGAGACCCAGTACTTC
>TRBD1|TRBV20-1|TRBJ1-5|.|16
CSALGQGGYSNQPQHF
TGCAGTGCTCTCGGGCAGGGGGGGTATAGCAATCAGCCCCAGCATTTT
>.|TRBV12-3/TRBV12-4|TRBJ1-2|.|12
CASSLPFSGYTF
TGTGCCAGCAGTCTCCCGTTTAGTGGCTACACCTTC
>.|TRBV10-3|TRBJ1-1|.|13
CAIRDRMNTEAFF
TGTGCCATCAGGGACAGAATGAACACTGAAGCTTTCTTT
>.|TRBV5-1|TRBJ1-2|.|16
CASSLLVARANYGYTF
TGCGCCAGCAGCTTGTTGGTCGCCAGGGCTAACTATGGCTACACCTTC
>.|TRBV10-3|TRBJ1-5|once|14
CAISEEQGDQPQHF
TGTGCCATCAGTGAGGAACAGGGAGATCAGCCCCAGCATTTT
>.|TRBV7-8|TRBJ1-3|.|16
CASSSMGSSSGNTIYF
TGTGCCAGCAGTTCGATGGGCTCAAGCTCTGGAAACACCATATATTTT
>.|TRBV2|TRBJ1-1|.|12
CASRPGYTEAFF
TGTGCCAGCAGGCCAGGGTACACTGAAGCTTTTTTT
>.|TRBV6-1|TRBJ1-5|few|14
CASSELGPKQPQHF
TGTGCCAGCAGTGAATTAGGGCCCAAGCAGCCCCAGCATTTT
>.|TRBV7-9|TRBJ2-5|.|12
CASSSVHQPQYF
TGTGCCAGCAGCTCCGTACATCAGCCCCAGTACTTC
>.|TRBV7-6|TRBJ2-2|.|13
CASRRGYTGELFF
TGTGCCAGCAGACGGGGGTACACCGGGGAGCTGTTTTTT
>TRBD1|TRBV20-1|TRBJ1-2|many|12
CSWDRINYGYTF
TGCAGTTGGGACAGGATCAACTATGGCTACACCTTC
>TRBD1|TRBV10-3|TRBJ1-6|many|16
CAISEGTGLRGSPLHF
TGTGCCATCAGTGAGGGGACAGGACTTCGCGGTTCACCCCTCCACTTT
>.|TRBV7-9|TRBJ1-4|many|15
CASSLGRTTNEKLFF
TGTGCCAGCAGCTTAGGACGGACAACTAATGAAAAACTGTTTTTT
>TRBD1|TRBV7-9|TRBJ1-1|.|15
CASSSSGGIYTEAFF
TGTGCCAGCAGCTCTTCAGGGGGCATTTACACTGAAGCTTTCTTT
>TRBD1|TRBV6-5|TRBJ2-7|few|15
CASSYWTGPSYEQYF
TGTGCCAGCAGTTATTGGACAGGGCCTTCCTACGAGCAGTACTTC
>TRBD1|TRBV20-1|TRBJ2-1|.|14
CSARQGSSYNEQFF
TGCAGTGCTCGACAGGGCAGCTCCTACAATGAGCAGTTCTTC
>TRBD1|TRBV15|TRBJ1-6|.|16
CATSRAGTGRNSPLHF
TGTGCCACCAGCAGAGCCGGGACAGGGAGGAATTCACCCCTCCACTTT